This entry is about one T cell receptor beta chain. The CDR3 covers 16 residues. The germline V and J ends were trimmed by 2 bases and 0 bases, with 13 bases remaining between them. Germline loops: CDR1 SGHNT, CDR2 YENEEA. The data are from a study of T cell changes during pregnancy in multiple sclerosis. Profiling relied on immunoSEQ multiplex PCR, and the TCRdb table lists in-frame clones only, not all of them. Seen here are some 38,000 clones, around 90% observed once, and the top ten hold about 0.34%. Sequencing used CD4+ T cells from peripheral blood mononuclear cells, obtained after pregnancy. The receptor's source is a female donor in good health, enrolled as a control in a pregnancy study. The rearrangement uses TRBV11-3 and TRBJ1-2, with D possibly TRBD1 on 5 matching bases. The CDR3 here is CASSLSTASANYGYTF. In DNA form, the CDR3 reads TGTGCCAGCAGCTTATCGACAGCATCAGCTAACTATGGCTACACCTTC.